This is a list of T cell receptor beta chains from one sample in a study of monozygotic twins with inflammatory bowel disease. TCRdb reprocessed the 5' RACE reads; each CDR3 protein has one entry and no DNA is given. Recorded for this sample: approximately 110,000 distinct CDR3 sequences. The sequenced sample consisted of blood. Receptors were obtained from a human donor with ulcerative colitis or Crohn's disease, or a healthy co-twin of an affected twin (not recorded which). Each CDR3 is given with its conserved first and last residue.

TRBJ2-1,TRBV19,CASSSNINEQFF
TRBJ1-5,TRBV25-1,CASNTGDSNQPQHF
TRBJ2-2,TRBV6-4,CASSDSWGAGELFF
TRBJ1-1,TRBV4-1,CASSQDPGSPGDTEAFF
TRBJ2-1,TRBV27,CASSLTGTGQYNEQFF
TRBJ2-2,TRBV12-3/TRBV12-4,CASRRQGSTGELFF
TRBJ2-3,TRBV21-1,CAGSKIGRKSTDTQYF
TRBJ2-7,TRBV5-5,CASTVLWRETYEQYF
TRBJ1-6,TRBV11-2,CASSRDNNSPLHF
TRBJ2-1,TRBV20-1,CSAEGAGLAFNEQFF
TRBJ2-7,TRBV13,CASSPPRGEQYF
TRBJ1-6,TRBV5-1,CASSLGVGGRNSPLHF
TRBJ2-1,TRBV4-1,CASPIGTRGPNEQFF
TRBJ2-2,TRBV5-1,CASSSAGTENTGELFF
TRBJ2-7,TRBV11-3,CASSSFEGPLEQYF
TRBJ2-7,TRBV20-1,CSAARTSGSGEQYF
TRBJ2-1,TRBV12-3/TRBV12-4,CASGVYNEQFF
TRBJ2-7,TRBV5-1,CASSLVVHYEQYF
TRBJ1-6,TRBV11-1,CASSFGTGTSLNNSPLHF
TRBJ1-2,TRBV5-1,CASSLANHRAANYGYTF
TRBJ2-1,TRBV20-1,CSAIKDPSIKNEQFF